The 9 T cell receptor beta chains reported below all come from one sample, sequenced in a study of vaccination effects on CD4 cells after COVID-19. These receptors' targets are unknown. Isolation of CD4+ T cells took place after 10 days of culture. Only in-frame clones appear in the TCRdb table, and some are missing; sequencing was by immunoSEQ multiplex PCR. The repertoire consists of 50,000 to 60,000 clones, with over 60% occurring once and the leading ten covering approximately 3%. The sample consisted of CD4+ T cells from PBMCs cultured without peptide, taken before COVID-19 vaccination. These receptors came from a human donor who received a COVID-19 vaccine.

The rearrangement joins TRBV2 to TRBJ2-3, with TRBD1 as a possible D gene (6 bases). This CDR3 has 15 residues. The V end lost 2 bases, the J end lost 1 base, and 10 bases lay between the germline ends. The germline gives CDR1 SNHLY, CDR2 FYNNEI. CDR3 coding DNA: TGTGCCAGCAGTGAAAGGGGGTTTGGCACAGATACGCAGTATTTT. Its protein is CASSERGFGTDTQYF.

V gene TRBV6-2 or TRBV6-3 combines with J gene TRBJ2-5; TRBD2 is a possible D gene (5 bases). Germline V gene sequence: CDR1 MNHEY, CDR2 SVGEGT. The germline V and J ends were trimmed by 1 base and 5 bases, with 8 bases remaining between them. The CDR3 contains 13 residues. The CDR3 reads CASSYLLGETQYF. The DNA of the CDR3 is TGTGCCAGCAGTTACTTACTAGGGGAGACCCAGTACTTC.

This clone was observed a handful of times. The rearrangement uses TRBV5-5 and TRBJ1-1, with no clear D. V was cut by 4 bases and J by 3 bases, with 13 bases left in between. Germline CDR1 and CDR2: SGHKS and YYEKEE (reference sequence). The CDR3 sequence is 14 residues long. The CDR3 reads CASSKQIVDTEAFF. CDR3 sequence (DNA): TGTGCCAGCAGCAAGCAAATAGTAGACACTGAAGCTTTCTTT.

This rearrangement joins TRBV29-1 to TRBJ1-2; D is uncertain. The germline V and J ends were trimmed by 5 bases and 3 bases, with 13 bases remaining between them. This CDR3 has 13 amino acids. Germline V gives CDR1 SQVTM, CDR2 ANQGSEA. CDR3 region: CSVRGGMDYGYTF. DNA for the CDR3: TGCAGCGTTCGGGGAGGGATGGACTATGGCTACACCTTC.

The chain carries TRBV7-5 and TRBJ1-6; the table's D call of TRBD1 was not tested on the DNA. TRBV7-5 is a documented pseudogene. This CDR3 is built from 17 residues. The CDR3 loop reads CARSPGTAKAKNSPLHF. CDR3 in DNA: TGTGCCAGAAGCCCCGGGACAGCAAAGGCCAAGAATTCACCCCTCCACTTT.

This clone appeared once. The chain joins TRBV29-1 to TRBJ1-4; D perhaps matches TRBD1 (5 bases). Germline V gene lookup returns CDR1 SQVTM and CDR2 ANQGSEA. The V gene lost 2 bases and the J gene lost 1 base, with 5 bases spanning the gap. This CDR3 spans 13 amino acids. The CDR3 is CSVERGTNEKLFF. For the CDR3, the DNA is TGCAGCGTTGAAAGGGGAACTAATGAAAAACTGTTTTTT.

This chain links TRBV18 with TRBJ2-1, with a possible D match to TRBD1 (6 bases). The CDR3 has 15 residues. The germline V gene encodes CDR1 KGHSH and CDR2 LQKENI. Trimming shortened V by 3 bases and J by 7 bases, and 16 bases separated the two germline ends. CDR3 nucleotides: TGTGCCAGCTCACCTTCCGGAGACAGGACTAATGAGCAGTTCTTC. This sequence encodes CASSPSGDRTNEQFF. The variable domain in full, with the rest retrieved from reference TRBV18 and TRBJ2-1, is NAGVMQNPRHLVRRRGQEARLRCSPMKGHSHVYWYRQLPEEGLKFMVYLQKENIIDESGMPKERFSAEFPKEGPSILRIQQVVRGDSAAYFCASSPSGDRTNEQFFGPGTRLTVL.

The J gene is TRBJ2-1, the V gene TRBV6-1; 9 bases map to TRBD1. The CDR3 length is 15 residues. J was trimmed by 13 bases and V by 2 bases; bases with no gene match: 12. CDR1 is MNHNS and CDR2 is SASEGT in the germline V gene. DNA of the CDR3: TGTGCCAGCAGTGAATTCGGTGGGACAGGGATCGAACAGTTCTTC. It specifies CASSEFGGTGIEQFF.

This rearrangement joins TRBV5-1 to TRBJ2-7, with unresolved D. V gave up 2 bases and J gave up 6 bases, with 12 bases separating them. This CDR3 has 13 residues. Germline V gene lookup returns CDR1 SGHRS and CDR2 YFSETQ. In DNA, the CDR3 is TGCGCCAGCAGCTTAGAGCTGTCGGGCGAGCAGTACGTC. It codes for CASSLELSGEQYV.